This entry lists 3 T cell receptor beta chains sequenced from one sample in a study of blood T cells in healthy people across ages. Primed by a sample-barcoded 5' primer and a J-beta primer mix, a second PCR proceeded for about 7 to 11 cycles. TCRdb independently ran MiXCR on the 5' RACE reads; one entry per CDR3 protein. The sample has 900,000 to 950,000 distinct CDR3 sequences; almost 30% are singletons. These data were also filed under a second study, of T cells of mothers and their children.

Source material: blood. Receptors were obtained from a woman between 40 and 55 years old in good health.

The chain employs TRBV7-2 and TRBJ2-5, with TRBD1 matching over 7 bases. Germline CDR1 SGHTA, CDR2 FQGNSA. Trimming at V came to 5 bases and at J to 5 bases, leaving 11 bases not matched to a gene. The CDR3 contains 15 residues. Here the CDR3 DNA reads TGTGCCAGCAGCCGGGCGACAGGGAGAGGGGAGACCCAGTACTTC. Translated: CASSRATGRGETQYF.

This clonotype appeared a few times. J is TRBJ1-6 and V is TRBV7-3; 7 bases are a match to TRBD1. With 2 bases clipped from V and 1 base from J, the junction kept 2 bases outside the gene matches. Germline CDR1 and CDR2: SGHTA and FQGTGA. CDR3 length: 16 amino acids. The DNA of the CDR3 is TGTGCCAGCAGCTTACTCAGGGGGTCCTATAATTCACCCCTCCACTTT. Residues: CASSLLRGSYNSPLHF.

This clonotype was counted many times. V is TRBV5-1 and J is TRBJ2-7; weak D call: TRBD1 (6 bases). Trimming left V 7 bases short and J 6 bases short, with 14 bases between. The CDR3 spans 12 residues. Germline V CDR1 and CDR2: SGHRS, YFSETQ. CDR3 region: CASARTGSEQYF. DNA of the CDR3: TGCGCCAGCGCCCGAACAGGGAGCGAGCAGTACTTC.